The subject of this entry is one TCR beta chain. Its antigen is as yet unknown. This specimen belongs to a study of persistence of HIV-infected CD4 T cells. Overall study: Multiple blood draws of up to about 180 mL, except two donors with single leukapheresis. A larger, less memory-rich fraction responded to anti-CD3/anti-CD28 beads than to antigen.

Nonspecific anti-CD3/anti-CD28 bead stimulation represents the broad CD4+ T cell repertoire. Sorting of responding CD4+ T cells relied on upregulated CD40 ligand together with CD69. This was the immunoSEQ version 4 assay in survey mode. Each sample used up to 1 ug genomic DNA diluted to roughly 10 ng/uL. Profiled with immunoSEQ multiplex PCR; TCRdb holds only in-frame clones, not every one. The profile shows 35,000 to 55,000 clones, approximately 89% of them singletons. Germline assignment: CDR1 SGHRS and CDR2 YFSETQ. This CDR3 is 15 amino acids long. V lost 4 bases, J lost 2 bases, and 15 bases lay in between.

This chain links TRBV5-1 with TRBJ1-1, with a tentative D call TRBD1 (5 bases). The sequence was collected from an adult man with HIV who was CMV-seropositive. The sample consisted of CD4+ T cells sorted from PBMCs after approximately 19-hour stimulation, taken from a patient who received antiretroviral therapy. CDR3 residues: CASSTRGDSNTEAFF. CDR3 sequence (DNA): TGCGCCAGCAGCACCCGGGGTGACAGCAACACTGAAGCTTTCTTT.